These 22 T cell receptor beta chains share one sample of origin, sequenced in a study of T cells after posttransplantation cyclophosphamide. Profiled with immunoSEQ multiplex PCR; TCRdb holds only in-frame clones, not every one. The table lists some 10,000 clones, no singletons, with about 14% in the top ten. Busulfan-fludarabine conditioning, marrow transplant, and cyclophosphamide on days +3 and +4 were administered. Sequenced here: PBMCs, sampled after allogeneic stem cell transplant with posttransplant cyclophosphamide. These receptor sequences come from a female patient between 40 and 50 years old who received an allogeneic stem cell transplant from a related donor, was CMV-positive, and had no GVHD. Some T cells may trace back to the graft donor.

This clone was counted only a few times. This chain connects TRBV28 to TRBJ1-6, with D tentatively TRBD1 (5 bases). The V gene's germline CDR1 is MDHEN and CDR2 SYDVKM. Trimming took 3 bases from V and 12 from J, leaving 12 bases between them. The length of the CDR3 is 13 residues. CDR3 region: CASSFPGRGPLHF. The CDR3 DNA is TGTGCCAGCAGTTTCCCTGGTAGGGGACCCCTCCACTTT.

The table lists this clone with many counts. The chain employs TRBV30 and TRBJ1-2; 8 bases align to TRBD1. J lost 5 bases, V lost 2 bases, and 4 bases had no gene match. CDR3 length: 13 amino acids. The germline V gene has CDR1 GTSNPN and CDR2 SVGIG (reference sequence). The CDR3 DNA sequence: TGTGCCTGGAGTCCGACAGGGGAGTATGGCTACACCTTC. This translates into CAWSPTGEYGYTF.

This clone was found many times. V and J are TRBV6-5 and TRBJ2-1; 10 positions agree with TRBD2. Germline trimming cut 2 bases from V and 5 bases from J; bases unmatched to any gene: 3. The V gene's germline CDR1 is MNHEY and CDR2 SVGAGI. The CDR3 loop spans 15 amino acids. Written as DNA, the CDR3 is TGTGCCAGCAGTTACGGGCTAGCGGGAGACAATGAGCAGTTCTTC. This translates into CASSYGLAGDNEQFF.

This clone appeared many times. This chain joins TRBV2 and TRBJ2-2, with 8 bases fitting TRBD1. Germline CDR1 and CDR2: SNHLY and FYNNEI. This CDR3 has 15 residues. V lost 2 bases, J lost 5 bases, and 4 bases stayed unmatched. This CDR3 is CASSEPRQGTGELFF. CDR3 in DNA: TGTGCCAGCAGTGAACCGAGACAGGGGACCGGGGAGCTGTTTTTT.

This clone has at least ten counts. The CDR3 reads CASSLGTPYEQYF. In DNA form, the CDR3 reads TGTGCCAGCAGTTTGGGCACACCCTACGAGCAGTACTTC. The chain combines TRBV28 with TRBJ2-7; D unclear. Trimming removed 3 bases at V and 2 bases at J, with 8 bases between. There are 13 residues in the CDR3. Germline loops: CDR1 MDHEN, CDR2 SYDVKM.

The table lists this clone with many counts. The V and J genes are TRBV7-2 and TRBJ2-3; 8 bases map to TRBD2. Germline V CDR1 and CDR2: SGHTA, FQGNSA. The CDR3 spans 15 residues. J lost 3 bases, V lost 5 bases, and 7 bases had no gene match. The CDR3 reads CASSASGSVTDTQYF. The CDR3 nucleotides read TGTGCCAGCAGCGCAAGCGGGAGTGTAACAGATACGCAGTATTTT.

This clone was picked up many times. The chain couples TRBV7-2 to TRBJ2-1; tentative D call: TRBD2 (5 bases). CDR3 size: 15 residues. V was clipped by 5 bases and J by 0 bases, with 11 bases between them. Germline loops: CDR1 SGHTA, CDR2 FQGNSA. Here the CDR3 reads CASSRTYGSYNEQFF. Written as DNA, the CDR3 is TGTGCCAGCAGCCGGACTTACGGCTCCTACAATGAGCAGTTCTTC.

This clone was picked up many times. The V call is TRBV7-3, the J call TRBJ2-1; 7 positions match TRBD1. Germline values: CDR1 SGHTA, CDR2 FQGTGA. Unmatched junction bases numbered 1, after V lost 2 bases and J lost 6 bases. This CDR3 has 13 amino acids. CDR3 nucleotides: TGTGCCAGCAGCTTACCAGGGGGCAATGAGCAGTTCTTC. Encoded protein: CASSLPGGNEQFF.

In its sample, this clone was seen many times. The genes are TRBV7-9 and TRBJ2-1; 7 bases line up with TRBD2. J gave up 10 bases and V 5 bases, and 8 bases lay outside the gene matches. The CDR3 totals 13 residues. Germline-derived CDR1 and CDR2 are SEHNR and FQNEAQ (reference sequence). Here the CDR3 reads CASSQRDSGEQFF. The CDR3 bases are TGTGCCAGCAGCCAGCGGGACTCCGGAGAGCAGTTCTTC.

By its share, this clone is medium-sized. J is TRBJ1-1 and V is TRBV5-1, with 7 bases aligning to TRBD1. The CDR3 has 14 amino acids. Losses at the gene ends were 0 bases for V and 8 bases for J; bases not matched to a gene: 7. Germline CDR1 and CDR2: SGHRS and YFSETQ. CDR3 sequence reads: CASSLAPTGEEAFF. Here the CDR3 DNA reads TGCGCCAGCAGCTTGGCCCCTACAGGGGAAGAAGCTTTCTTT.

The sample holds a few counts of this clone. The CDR3: CASSKRRQGSTYEQYF. CDR3 nucleotides: TGCGCCAGCAGCAAGCGTCGACAGGGGTCAACTTACGAGCAGTACTTC. J is TRBJ2-5 and V is TRBV5-1; 8 bases line up with TRBD1. The DNA end is a closer match to TRBJ2-7, so the J assignment may be wrong. The germline CDR1 and CDR2 sequences are SGHRS and YFSETQ. The CDR3 is made up of 16 amino acids.

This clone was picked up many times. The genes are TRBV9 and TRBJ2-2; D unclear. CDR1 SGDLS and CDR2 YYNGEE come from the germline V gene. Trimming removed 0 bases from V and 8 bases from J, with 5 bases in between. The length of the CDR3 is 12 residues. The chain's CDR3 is CASSVVGGELFF. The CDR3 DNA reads TGTGCCAGCAGCGTAGTCGGTGGGGAGCTGTTTTTT.

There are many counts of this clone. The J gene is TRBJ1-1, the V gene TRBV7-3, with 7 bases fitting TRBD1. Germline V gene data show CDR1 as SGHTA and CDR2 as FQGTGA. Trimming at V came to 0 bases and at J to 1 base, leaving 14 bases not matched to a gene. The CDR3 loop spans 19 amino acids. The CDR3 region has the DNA TGTGCCAGCAGCTTAACTGAGGTTTGGGCAGGGGGTAAGAACACTGAAGCTTTCTTT. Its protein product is CASSLTEVWAGGKNTEAFF.

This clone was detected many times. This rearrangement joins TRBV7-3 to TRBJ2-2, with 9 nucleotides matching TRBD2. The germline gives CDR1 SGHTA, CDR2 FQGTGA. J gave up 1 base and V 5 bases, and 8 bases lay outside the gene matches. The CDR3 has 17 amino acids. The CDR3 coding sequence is TGTGCCAGCAGCCACTTCAGCGGGAGGCAGAACACCGGGGAGCTGTTTTTT. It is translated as CASSHFSGRQNTGELFF.

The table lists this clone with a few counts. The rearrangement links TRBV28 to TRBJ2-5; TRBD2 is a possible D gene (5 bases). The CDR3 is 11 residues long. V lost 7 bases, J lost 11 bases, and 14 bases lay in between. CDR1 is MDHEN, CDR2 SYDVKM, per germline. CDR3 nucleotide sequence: TGTGCCAGCACCCTCCGAAGGGAGCAGTACTTC. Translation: CASTLRREQYF.

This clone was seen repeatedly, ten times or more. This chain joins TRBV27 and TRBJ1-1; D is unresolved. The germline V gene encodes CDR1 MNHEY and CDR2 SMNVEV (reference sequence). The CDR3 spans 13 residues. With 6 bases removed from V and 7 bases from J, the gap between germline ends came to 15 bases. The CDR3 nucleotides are TGTGCCAGCAGGCTTCGGGGTTTAAATGAAGCTTTCTTT. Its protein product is CASRLRGLNEAFF.

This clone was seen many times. CDR3 sequence: CASTGTSFNYGYTF. Written as DNA, the CDR3 is TGTGCCAGTACCGGGACATCATTTAACTATGGCTACACCTTC. The rearrangement uses TRBV2 and TRBJ1-2; possibly TRBD1 for D (6 bases). V dropped 9 bases and J dropped 1 base, with 15 bases sitting between them. The length of the CDR3 is 14 residues. Per germline, CDR1 SNHLY and CDR2 FYNNEI.

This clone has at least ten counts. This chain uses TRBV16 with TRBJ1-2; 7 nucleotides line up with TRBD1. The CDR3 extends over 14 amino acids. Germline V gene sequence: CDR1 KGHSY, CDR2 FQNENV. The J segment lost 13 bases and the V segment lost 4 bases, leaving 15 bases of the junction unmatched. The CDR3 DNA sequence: TGTGCCAGCAGCCCCCTTCGGGACAGCTCGGTGGGCACCTTC. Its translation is CASSPLRDSSVGTF.

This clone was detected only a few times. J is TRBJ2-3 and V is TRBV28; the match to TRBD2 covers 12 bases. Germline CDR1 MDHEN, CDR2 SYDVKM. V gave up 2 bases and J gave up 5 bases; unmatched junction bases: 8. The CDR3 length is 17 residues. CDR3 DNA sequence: TGTGCCAGCAGTTTAGGGACCGGGACTAGCGGGTTAGATACGCAGTATTTT. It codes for CASSLGTGTSGLDTQYF. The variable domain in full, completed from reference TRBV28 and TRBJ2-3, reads DVKVTQSSRYLVKRTGEKVFLECVQDMDHENMFWYRQDPGLGLRLIYFSYDVKMKEKGDIPEGYSVSREKKERFSLILESASTNQTSMYLCASSLGTGTSGLDTQYFGPGTRLTVL.

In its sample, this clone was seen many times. CDR3 sequence: CASSMGQLVQETQYF. CDR3 coding DNA: TGTGCCAGCAGTATGGGACAGTTAGTACAAGAGACCCAGTACTTC. J is TRBJ2-5 and V is TRBV28, with 7 bases lining up with TRBD1. The CDR3 sequence is 15 residues long. J was trimmed by 2 bases and V by 5 bases; bases with no gene match: 8. Germline CDR1 MDHEN, CDR2 SYDVKM.

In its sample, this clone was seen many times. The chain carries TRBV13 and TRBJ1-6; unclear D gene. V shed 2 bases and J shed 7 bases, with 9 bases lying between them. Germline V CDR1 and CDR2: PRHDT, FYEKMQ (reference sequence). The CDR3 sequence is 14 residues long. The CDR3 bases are TGTGCCAGCAGCTTAACAGATCTCAATTCACCCCTCCACTTT. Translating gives CASSLTDLNSPLHF.

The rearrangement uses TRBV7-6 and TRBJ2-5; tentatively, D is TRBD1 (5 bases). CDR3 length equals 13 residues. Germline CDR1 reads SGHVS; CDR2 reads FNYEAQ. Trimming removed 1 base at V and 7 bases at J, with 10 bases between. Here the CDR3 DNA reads TGTGCCAGCAGCTTAGGAGGACAAAGGACCCAGTACTTC. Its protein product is CASSLGGQRTQYF.